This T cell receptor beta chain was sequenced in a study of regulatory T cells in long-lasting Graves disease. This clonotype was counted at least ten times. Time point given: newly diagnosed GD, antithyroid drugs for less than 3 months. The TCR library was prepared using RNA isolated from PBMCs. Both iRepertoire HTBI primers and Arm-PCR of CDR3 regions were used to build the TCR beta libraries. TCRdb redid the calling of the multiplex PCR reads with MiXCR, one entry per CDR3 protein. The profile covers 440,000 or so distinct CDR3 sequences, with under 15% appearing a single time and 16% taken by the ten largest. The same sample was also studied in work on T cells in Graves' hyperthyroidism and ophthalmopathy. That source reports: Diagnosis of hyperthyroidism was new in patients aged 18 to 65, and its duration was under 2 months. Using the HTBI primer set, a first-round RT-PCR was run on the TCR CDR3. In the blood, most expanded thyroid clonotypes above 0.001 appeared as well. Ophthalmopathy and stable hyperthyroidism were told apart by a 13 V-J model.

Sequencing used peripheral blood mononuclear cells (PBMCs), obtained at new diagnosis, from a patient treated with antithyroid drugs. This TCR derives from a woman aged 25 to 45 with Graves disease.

The CDR3 sequence is CASSQVSESNQPQHF. The CDR3 DNA follows: TGTGCCAGCAGCCAAGTCAGTGAAAGCAATCAGCCCCAGCATTTT. The gene calls are TRBV4-2 and TRBJ1-5, with D uncertain. Trimming pared 1 base from V and 1 base from J, leaving 8 bases between. Germline values: CDR1 LGHNA, CDR2 YNFKEQ. The CDR3 contains 15 residues.